Presented here are 32 T cell receptor beta chains from one specimen sequenced in a study of cytomegalovirus exposure and HLA in healthy donors. PCR primers comprised 60 Vbeta and 13 Jbeta primers. Sequenced by immunoSEQ multiplex PCR; TCRdb stores in-frame clones only, minus some. This table has about 130,000 clones, about 82% appearing once. Sequenced material: PBMCs. These receptors all stem from a female donor in good health and CMV-seropositive.

This clone came up once. The genes are TRBV7-9 and TRBJ1-1; D call uncertain. Germline CDR1 reads SEHNR; CDR2 reads FQNEAQ (reference sequence). Between the trimmed V and J ends, which lost 2 bases and 5 bases, there was a span of 12 bases. The length of the CDR3 is 14 residues. CDR3 coding DNA: TGTGCCAGCAGCTTAACAGAAAGAAGGACTGAAGCTTTCTTT. As protein: CASSLTERRTEAFF.

The chain uses TRBV28 and TRBJ2-7; 9 bases match TRBD2. Trimming cost V 2 bases and J 2 bases; bases outside gene matches: 4. CDR1 is MDHEN, CDR2 SYDVKM, per germline. This CDR3 is 15 amino acids long. CDR3 loop: CASSLAASGTYEQYF. The CDR3 DNA follows: TGTGCCAGCAGTTTAGCGGCTAGCGGGACCTACGAGCAGTACTTC.

The chain uses TRBV7-9 and TRBJ2-2, with a weak D call TRBD1 (5 bases). Deletions cut 1 base from V and 0 bases from J, with 12 bases between. CDR1 is SEHNR and CDR2 is FQNEAQ in the germline V gene (reference sequence). The length of the CDR3 is 17 residues. Written as DNA, the CDR3 is TGTGCCAGCAGCTTAGGCTCCTGGACACCGAACACCGGGGAGCTGTTTTTT. It encodes CASSLGSWTPNTGELFF.

For this clone: Germline and junction disagree at one end, which may indicate a read error. The chain is built from TRBV7-9 and TRBJ2-3; D gene unclear. The length of the CDR3 is 12 residues. In germline, CDR1 is SEHNR, CDR2 FQNEAQ (reference sequence). CDR3 bases: TGTTCCAGCAGCTCAGGAACAGATACGCAGTATTTT. Its translation is CSSSSGTDTQYF. Supplemented by reference TRBV7-9 and TRBJ2-3, the full variable domain reads DTGVSQNPRHKITKRGQNVTFRCDPISEHNRLYWYRQTLGQGPEFLTYFQNEAQLEKSRLLSDRFSAERPKGSFSTLEIQRTEQGDSAMYLCSSSSGTDTQYFGPGTRLTVL.

This sequence joins TRBV6-6 and TRBJ2-2; the match to TRBD1 covers 8 bases. Germline loops: CDR1 MNHNY, CDR2 SVGAGI (reference sequence). CDR3 size: 15 residues. V was pared by 6 bases and J by 0 bases, with 3 bases of the junction left unmatched. The CDR3 sequence is CASRLQGANTGELFF. CDR3 coding DNA: TGTGCCAGCAGATTACAGGGGGCGAACACCGGGGAGCTGTTTTTT.

V and J are TRBV7-9 and TRBJ2-5, with a weak D call TRBD2 (7 bases). Looked up from germline, CDR1 is SEHNR and CDR2 is FQNEAQ (reference sequence). V was shortened by 5 bases and J by 5 bases, with 18 bases between the two germline ends. The CDR3 covers 15 residues. DNA for the CDR3: TGTGCCAGCAGCCGGGTAATGGGGGGGCCGGAGACCCAGTACTTC. Its translation: CASSRVMGGPETQYF.

This chain joins TRBV2 and TRBJ2-3; D remains ambiguous. The CDR3 is made up of 13 amino acids. V was shortened by 10 bases and J by 1 base, with 12 bases between the two germline ends. The germline gives CDR1 SNHLY, CDR2 FYNNEI. DNA of the CDR3: TGTGCCACCTCTCTGGGCCGCACAGATACGCAGTATTTT. Translation: CATSLGRTDTQYF. Combining the CDR3 with reference TRBV2 and TRBJ2-3 gives the whole variable domain EPEVTQTPSHQVTQMGQEVILRCVPISNHLYFYWYRQILGQKVEFLVSFYNNEISEKSEIFDDQFSVERPDGSNFTLKIRSTKLEDSAMYFCATSLGRTDTQYFGPGTRLTVL.

This chain links TRBV7-2 with TRBJ2-4, with 10 bases matching TRBD2. Losses at the gene ends were 5 bases for V and 8 bases for J; bases not matched to a gene: 12. The germline CDR1 and CDR2 sequences are SGHTA and FQGNSA. This CDR3 spans 16 amino acids. Here the CDR3 DNA reads TGTGCCAGCAGCCATACGAGCGGGAGGGCCTTGGACATTCAGTACTTC. It codes for CASSHTSGRALDIQYF.

The V and J genes are TRBV2 and TRBJ2-3, with TRBD1 matching 9 bases. Germline CDR1 SNHLY, CDR2 FYNNEI. The CDR3 spans 15 residues. J was trimmed by 2 bases and V by 6 bases; bases with no gene match: 6. The CDR3 sequence: CASRGRTGDTDTQYF. DNA for the CDR3: TGTGCCAGCAGGGGTAGGACAGGGGACACAGATACGCAGTATTTT.

This clone appeared a single time. The chain is built from TRBV5-5 and TRBJ1-5; 9 bases fit TRBD1. V trimming: 4 bases; J trimming: 7 bases; junction bases outside the gene matches: 6. Germline CDR1 and CDR2: SGHKS and YYEKEE (reference sequence). The CDR3 spans 14 residues. CDR3 sequence (DNA): TGTGCCAGCAGCCCGGGACAGGGAGGGCAGCCCCAGCATTTT. The encoded protein is CASSPGQGGQPQHF.

CDR3 sequence: CATSRSGLAANEQFF. The CDR3, as DNA: TGTGCCACCAGCAGGTCGGGACTAGCCGCCAATGAGCAGTTCTTC. The chain combines TRBV15 with TRBJ2-1; 9 positions agree with TRBD2. Germline V gives CDR1 LNHNV, CDR2 YYDKDF (reference sequence). The CDR3 extends over 15 amino acids. V shed 3 bases, J shed 6 bases, and the junction held 6 bases outside the gene matches.

This clone has a single count. The chain joins TRBV28 to TRBJ2-7; 9 bases fit TRBD1. Per germline, CDR1 MDHEN and CDR2 SYDVKM. The CDR3 is 13 residues long. Trimming took 9 bases from V and 4 from J; bases not matched to a gene: 7. In nucleotides, the CDR3 is TGTGCCAGTGCCACAGGGGGCCTATACGAGCAGTACTTC. It codes for CASATGGLYEQYF.

This clone has only one observation. The chain has TRBV15 and TRBJ1-2, with a possible D match to TRBD1 (6 bases). Looked up from germline, CDR1 is LNHNV and CDR2 is YYDKDF (reference sequence). The V end lost 3 bases, the J end lost 4 bases, and 15 bases lay between the germline ends. CDR3 length: 15 residues. The CDR3 protein is CATSRADRSSYGYTF. CDR3 nucleotides: TGTGCCACCAGCAGGGCGGACAGAAGCAGCTATGGCTACACCTTC.

The rearrangement uses TRBV18 and TRBJ1-1, with D perhaps matching TRBD1 (5 bases). The CDR3 is 13 amino acids. V was shortened by 3 bases and J by 3 bases, with 8 bases between the two germline ends. Germline V lookup: CDR1 KGHSH, CDR2 LQKENI. CDR3 DNA: TGTGCCAGCTCACCGGGACTGGACACTGAAGCTTTCTTT. This encodes CASSPGLDTEAFF.

V usage is TRBV4-2 and J usage is TRBJ2-1, with 7 bases lining up with TRBD2. This CDR3 region has 15 residues. The ends lost 1 base at V and 4 bases at J; junction bases unmatched: 4. From germline, CDR1 is LGHNA and CDR2 YNFKEQ. In nucleotides, the CDR3 is TGTGCCAGCAGCCAAGGGGAGCGGGATTACAATGAGCAGTTCTTC. Amino acid sequence: CASSQGERDYNEQFF.

This clone was seen more than once but under ten times. The chain links TRBV7-9 to TRBJ1-5; tentative D call: TRBD1 (6 bases). Germline CDR1 reads SEHNR; CDR2 reads FQNEAQ (reference sequence). The length of the CDR3 is 14 residues. The ends were cut back, 5 bases at V and 1 base at J, with 9 bases in the middle. Here the CDR3 DNA reads TGTGCCAGCAGCCGGACAGAGAGCAATCAGCCCCAGCATTTT. It is translated as CASSRTESNQPQHF.

J is TRBJ2-1 and V is TRBV7-9, with 7 bases fitting TRBD2. Per the germline V gene, CDR1 is SEHNR and CDR2 is FQNEAQ (reference sequence). This CDR3 has 15 residues. The junction had 5 bases not matched to a gene; V was cut back by 6 bases and J by 0 bases. In DNA, the CDR3 is TGTGCCAGCAGGGGGGGGTCCCGCTCCTACAATGAGCAGTTCTTC. Translating it yields CASRGGSRSYNEQFF.

The chain recombines TRBV6-1 with TRBJ2-2, with D hard to call. CDR1 and CDR2 from the germline V gene are MNHNS and SASEGT. The CDR3 has 13 residues. Deletions cut 2 bases from V and 8 bases from J, with 9 bases between. The CDR3 nucleotides read TGTGCCAGCAGTGAAATAGTTCGGGGGGAGCTGTTTTTT. This translates into CASSEIVRGELFF.

This rearrangement joins TRBV11-2 to TRBJ2-7; TRBD1 matches at 10 bases. Looked up from germline, CDR1 is SGHAT and CDR2 is FQNNGV. The CDR3 is 14 residues long. The V gene end was trimmed by 5 bases and the J gene end by 1 base; junction bases not matched to a gene: 2. CDR3 protein: CASSRDRGSYEQYF. The CDR3 DNA reads as TGTGCCAGCAGCCGGGACAGGGGATCCTACGAGCAGTACTTC.

The chain employs TRBV7-6 and TRBJ2-1; no firm D call. The CDR3 has 14 amino acids. V lost 3 bases to trimming and J lost 7 bases, with 13 bases between them. The germline gives CDR1 SGHVS, CDR2 FNYEAQ. DNA of the CDR3: TGTGCCAGCAGCTTTCCGGGTATAGGAAATGAGCAGTTCTTC. Encoded protein: CASSFPGIGNEQFF.

The rearrangement links TRBV11-3 to TRBJ1-1; D uncertain. V shed 5 bases and J shed 7 bases, with 11 bases lying between them. Germline values: CDR1 SGHNT, CDR2 YENEEA. The CDR3 consists of 12 residues. Here the CDR3 DNA reads TGTGCCAGCAGCCGTCTCGGCGGTGAAGCTTTCTTT. Protein product: CASSRLGGEAFF.

The CDR3 DNA reads TGTGCCAGCAGTGAAGAGGGAAGGGGTGGCTACACCTTC. Its protein product is CASSEEGRGGYTF. The chain has TRBV2 and TRBJ1-2; the D gene is possibly TRBD1 (5 bases). CDR3 length: 13 amino acids. CDR1 is SNHLY, CDR2 FYNNEI, per germline. Trimming shortened V by 1 base and J by 7 bases, and 10 bases separated the two germline ends.

The chain combines TRBV7-3 with TRBJ2-1, with TRBD2 identical over 10 bases. The germline V gene encodes CDR1 SGHTA and CDR2 FQGTGA. There are 19 residues in the CDR3. J was trimmed by 1 base and V by 6 bases; bases with no gene match: 15. CDR3 in DNA: TGTGCCAGCAGTCAGGGGCCTTTTTGGACTAGCGGTTCCTACAATGAGCAGTTCTTC. Its protein product is CASSQGPFWTSGSYNEQFF. Full variable domain (rest looked up from reference TRBV7-3 and TRBJ2-1): GAGVSQTPSNKVTEKGKYVELRCDPISGHTALYWYRQSLGQGPEFLIYFQGTGAADDSGLPNDRFFAVRPEGSVSTLKIQRTERGDSAVYLCASSQGPFWTSGSYNEQFFGPGTRLTVL.

The V gene is TRBV5-6, the J gene TRBJ2-6, with TRBD2 identical over 14 bases. The trim removed 4 bases at V and 3 bases at J, leaving 9 bases unmatched. Germline V CDR1 and CDR2: SGHDT, YYEEEE. The CDR3 sequence is 19 residues long. For the CDR3, the DNA is TGTGCCAGCAGCCCCGGGACTAGCGGGAGAGTGGGTGGGGCCAACGTCCTGACTTTC. It codes for CASSPGTSGRVGGANVLTF.

The count of this clone is one. The chain recombines TRBV5-6 with TRBJ2-6, with TRBD1 as a possible D gene (6 bases). Germline CDR1 reads SGHDT; CDR2 reads YYEEEE. The CDR3 length is 15 residues. V was shortened by 1 base and J by 2 bases, with 7 bases between the two germline ends. The CDR3 sequence: CASSLTGTGANVLTF. CDR3 nucleotide sequence: TGTGCCAGCAGCTTGACAGGGACTGGGGCCAACGTCCTGACTTTC.

The chain combines TRBV5-4 with TRBJ2-5; 8 bases line up with TRBD1. The J call may be faulty, since TRBJ2-7 better matches the DNA end. Germline CDR1 is SGHNT and CDR2 is YYREEE (reference sequence). This CDR3 comprises 14 residues. The CDR3, as DNA: TGTGCCAGCAGCTTACAGGGGGGCTCCTACGAGCAGTACTTC. Its protein product is CASSLQGGSYEQYF.

The chain employs TRBV7-6 and TRBJ2-7; TRBD1 matches 8 bases. V was clipped by 1 base and J by 2 bases; unmatched bases: 1. The CDR3 length is 14 residues. Germline CDR1 SGHVS, CDR2 FNYEAQ. CDR3 nucleotides: TGTGCCAGCAGCTTAGGACAGGGGACCTACGAGCAGTACTTC. Its protein product is CASSLGQGTYEQYF.

The chain has TRBV7-9 and TRBJ1-2; 8 bases are shared with TRBD1. Germline V gene lookup returns CDR1 SEHNR and CDR2 FQNEAQ (reference sequence). CDR3 length: 16 amino acids. The ends lost 1 base at V and 5 bases at J; junction bases unmatched: 9. CDR3 amino acids: CASSLGPGGLGYGYTF. CDR3 DNA sequence: TGTGCCAGCAGCTTAGGCCCAGGGGGCCTCGGGTATGGCTACACCTTC.

J is TRBJ2-5 and V is TRBV27, with D unresolved. V lost 5 bases and J lost 1, with 8 bases in between. CDR1 is MNHEY, CDR2 SMNVEV, per germline (reference sequence). This CDR3 is 13 amino acids long. The CDR3 nucleotides are TGTGCCAGCAGTGCACTCGCCCAAGAGACCCAGTACTTC. This encodes CASSALAQETQYF.

The chain is built from TRBV6-1 and TRBJ2-5; D is undetermined. Deletions cut 2 bases from V and 4 bases from J, with 8 bases between. Germline CDR1 MNHNS, CDR2 SASEGT. CDR3 length equals 13 residues. CDR3 amino acids: CASSEMSVETQYF. In DNA, the CDR3 is TGTGCCAGCAGTGAAATGTCCGTAGAGACCCAGTACTTC.

In its sample, this clone was seen once. The chain joins TRBV28 to TRBJ1-3; D gene unclear. CDR3 size: 15 residues. Looked up from germline, CDR1 is MDHEN and CDR2 is SYDVKM. The V gene lost 2 bases and the J gene lost 0 bases, with 8 bases spanning the gap. CDR3 sequence: CASSLGGNSGNTIYF. CDR3 bases: TGTGCCAGCAGTTTAGGAGGAAACTCTGGAAACACCATATATTTT.

About this clone: This specimen includes other DNA sequences encoding the same CDR3. The rearrangement uses TRBV2 and TRBJ1-1, with D possibly TRBD1 on 5 matching bases. Trimming shortened V by 3 bases and J by 4 bases, and 12 bases separated the two germline ends. CDR1 and CDR2 (germline): SNHLY, FYNNEI. This CDR3 is 14 amino acids long. CDR3 region: CASSEEPGVTEAFF. For the CDR3, the DNA is TGTGCCAGCAGTGAGGAGCCGGGGGTCACTGAAGCTTTCTTT.